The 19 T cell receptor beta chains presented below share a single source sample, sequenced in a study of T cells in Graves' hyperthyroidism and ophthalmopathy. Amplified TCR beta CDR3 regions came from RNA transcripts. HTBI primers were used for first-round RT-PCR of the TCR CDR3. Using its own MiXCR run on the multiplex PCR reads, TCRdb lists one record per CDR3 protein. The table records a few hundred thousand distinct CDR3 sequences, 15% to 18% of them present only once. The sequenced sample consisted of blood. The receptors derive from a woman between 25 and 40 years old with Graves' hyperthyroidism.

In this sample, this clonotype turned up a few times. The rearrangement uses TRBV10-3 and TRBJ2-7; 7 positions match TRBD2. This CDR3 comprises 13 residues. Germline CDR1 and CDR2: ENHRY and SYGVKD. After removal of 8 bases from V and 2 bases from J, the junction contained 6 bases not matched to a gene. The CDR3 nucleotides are TGTGCCATCGGGGGTGCGGGGGCCTACGAGCAGTACTTC. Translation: CAIGGAGAYEQYF.

The CDR3 is CASSQDHRGLLWDEQYF. The CDR3 region has the DNA TGCGCCAGCAGCCAGGACCACAGGGGGCTTTTGTGGGACGAGCAGTACTTC. The gene calls are TRBV4-1 and TRBJ2-7; the match to TRBD1 covers 9 bases. Germline assignment: CDR1 MGHRA and CDR2 YSYEKL. Losses at the gene ends were 3 bases for V and 5 bases for J; bases not matched to a gene: 14. The CDR3 has 17 amino acids.

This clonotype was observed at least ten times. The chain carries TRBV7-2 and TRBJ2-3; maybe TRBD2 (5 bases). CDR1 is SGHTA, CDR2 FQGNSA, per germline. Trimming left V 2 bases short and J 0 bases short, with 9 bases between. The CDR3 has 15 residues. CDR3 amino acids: CASSLFTGSTDTQYF. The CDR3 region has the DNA TGTGCCAGCAGCTTATTTACGGGGAGCACAGATACGCAGTATTTT.

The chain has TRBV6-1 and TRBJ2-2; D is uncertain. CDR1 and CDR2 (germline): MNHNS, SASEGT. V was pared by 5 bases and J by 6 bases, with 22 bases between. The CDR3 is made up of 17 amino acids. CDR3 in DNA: TGTGCCAGCAGTTCCCAATACTCCCGTACTCACCCCGGGGAGCTGTTTTTT. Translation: CASSSQYSRTHPGELFF.

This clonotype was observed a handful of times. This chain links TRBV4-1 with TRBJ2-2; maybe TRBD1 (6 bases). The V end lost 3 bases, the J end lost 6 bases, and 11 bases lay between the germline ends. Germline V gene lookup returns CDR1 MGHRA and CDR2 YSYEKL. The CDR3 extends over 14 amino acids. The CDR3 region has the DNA TGCGCCAGCAGCCACACAGGGATTTCCGGGGAGCTGTTTTTT. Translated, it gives CASSHTGISGELFF.

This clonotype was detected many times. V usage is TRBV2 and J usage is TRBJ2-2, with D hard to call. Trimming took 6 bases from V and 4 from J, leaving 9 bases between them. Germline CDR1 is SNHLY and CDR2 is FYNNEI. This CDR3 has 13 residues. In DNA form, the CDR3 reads TGTGCCAGCAGAAGCGATATCACCGGGGAGCTGTTTTTT. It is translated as CASRSDITGELFF.

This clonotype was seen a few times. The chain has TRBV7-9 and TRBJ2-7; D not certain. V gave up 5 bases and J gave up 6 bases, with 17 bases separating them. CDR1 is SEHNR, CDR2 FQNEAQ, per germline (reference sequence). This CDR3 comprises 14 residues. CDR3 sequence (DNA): TGTGCCAGCAGCACAAAAGCCACCTCTCGCGAGCAGTACTTC. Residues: CASSTKATSREQYF.

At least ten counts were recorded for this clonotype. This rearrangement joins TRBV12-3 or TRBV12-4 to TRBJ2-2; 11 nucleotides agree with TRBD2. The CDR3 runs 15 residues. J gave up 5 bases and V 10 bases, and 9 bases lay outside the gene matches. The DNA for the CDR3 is TGTGCCACCAAGATAGCGGGAGGGTTGACCGGGGAGCTGTTTTTT. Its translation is CATKIAGGLTGELFF.

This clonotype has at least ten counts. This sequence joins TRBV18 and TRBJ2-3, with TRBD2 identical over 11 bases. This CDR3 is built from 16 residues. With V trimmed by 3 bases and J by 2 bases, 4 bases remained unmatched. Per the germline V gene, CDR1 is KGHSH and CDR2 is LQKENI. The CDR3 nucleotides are TGTGCCAGCTCACCTTCGACTAGCGGGATCACAGATACGCAGTATTTT. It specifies CASSPSTSGITDTQYF.

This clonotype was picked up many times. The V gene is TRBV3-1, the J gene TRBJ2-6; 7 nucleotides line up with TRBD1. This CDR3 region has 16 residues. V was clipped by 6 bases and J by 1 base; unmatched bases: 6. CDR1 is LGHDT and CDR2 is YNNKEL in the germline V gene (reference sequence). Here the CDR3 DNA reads TGTGCCAGCAGTCGCACGACAGGGTCTGGGGCCAACGTCCTGACTTTC. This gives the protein CASSRTTGSGANVLTF.

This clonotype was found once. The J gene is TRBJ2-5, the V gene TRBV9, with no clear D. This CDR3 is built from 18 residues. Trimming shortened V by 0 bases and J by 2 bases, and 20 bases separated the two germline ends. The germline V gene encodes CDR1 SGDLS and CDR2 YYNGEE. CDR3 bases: TGTGCCAGCAGCGTAGCCCCCGACCGACCCACCCGGCAAGAGACCCAGTACTTC. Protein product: CASSVAPDRPTRQETQYF.

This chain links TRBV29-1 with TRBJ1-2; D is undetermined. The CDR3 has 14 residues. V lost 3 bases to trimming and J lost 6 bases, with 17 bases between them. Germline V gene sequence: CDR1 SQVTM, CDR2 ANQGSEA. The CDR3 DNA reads TGCAGCGTTGATGTTTTGGGTGAGGCAGATGGCTACACCTTC. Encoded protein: CSVDVLGEADGYTF.

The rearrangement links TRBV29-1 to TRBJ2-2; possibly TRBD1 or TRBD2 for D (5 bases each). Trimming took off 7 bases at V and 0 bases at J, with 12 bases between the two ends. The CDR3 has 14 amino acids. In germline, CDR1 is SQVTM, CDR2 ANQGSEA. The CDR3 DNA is TGCAGCGCGTCGGGGCCGACGAACACCGGGGAGCTGTTTTTT. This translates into CSASGPTNTGELFF.

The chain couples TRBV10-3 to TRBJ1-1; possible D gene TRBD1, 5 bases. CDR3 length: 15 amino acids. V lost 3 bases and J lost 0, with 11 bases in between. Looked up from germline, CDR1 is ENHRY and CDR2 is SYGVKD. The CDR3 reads CAISDWDGMNTEAFF. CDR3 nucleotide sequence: TGTGCCATCAGTGACTGGGACGGGATGAACACTGAAGCTTTCTTT.

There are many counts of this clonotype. The CDR3, as DNA: TGTGCCAGCAGCCAAGGCCGGAGCTCCTACAATGAGCAGTTCTTC. This gives the protein CASSQGRSSYNEQFF. The gene calls are TRBV3-1 and TRBJ2-1; D is unclear. The V end lost 1 base, the J end lost 0 bases, and 7 bases lay between the germline ends. Germline lookup yields CDR1 LGHDT and CDR2 YNNKEL (reference sequence). The CDR3 covers 15 residues.

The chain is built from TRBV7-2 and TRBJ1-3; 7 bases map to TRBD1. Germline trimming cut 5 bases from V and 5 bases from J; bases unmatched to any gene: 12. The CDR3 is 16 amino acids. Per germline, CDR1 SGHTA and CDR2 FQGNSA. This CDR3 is CASSHPPDRKRNTIYF. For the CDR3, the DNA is TGTGCCAGCAGCCACCCGCCGGACAGGAAGAGAAACACCATATATTTT. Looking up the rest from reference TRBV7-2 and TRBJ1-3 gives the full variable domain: GAGVSQSPSNKVTEKGKDVELRCDPISGHTALYWYRQSLGQGLEFLIYFQGNSAPDKSGLPSDRFSAERTGGSVSTLTIQRTQQEDSAVYLCASSHPPDRKRNTIYFGEGSWLTVV.

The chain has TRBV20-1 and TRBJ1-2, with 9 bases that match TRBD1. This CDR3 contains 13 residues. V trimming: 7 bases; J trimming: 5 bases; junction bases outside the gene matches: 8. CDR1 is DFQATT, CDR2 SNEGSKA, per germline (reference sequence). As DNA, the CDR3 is TGCAGTGTTATGACAGGGGGTCAATATGGCTACACCTTC. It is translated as CSVMTGGQYGYTF.

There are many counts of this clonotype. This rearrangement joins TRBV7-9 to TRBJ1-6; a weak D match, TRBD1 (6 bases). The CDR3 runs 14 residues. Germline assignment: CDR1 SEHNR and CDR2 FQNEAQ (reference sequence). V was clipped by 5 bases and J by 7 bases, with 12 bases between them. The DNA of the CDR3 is TGTGCCAGCAGCCCCGGGACACGGAATTCACCCCTCCACTTT. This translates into CASSPGTRNSPLHF. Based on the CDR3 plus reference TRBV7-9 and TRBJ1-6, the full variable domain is DTGVSQNPRHKITKRGQNVTFRCDPISEHNRLYWYRQTLGQGPEFLTYFQNEAQLEKSRLLSDRFSAERPKGSFSTLEIQRTEQGDSAMYLCASSPGTRNSPLHFGNGTRLTVT.

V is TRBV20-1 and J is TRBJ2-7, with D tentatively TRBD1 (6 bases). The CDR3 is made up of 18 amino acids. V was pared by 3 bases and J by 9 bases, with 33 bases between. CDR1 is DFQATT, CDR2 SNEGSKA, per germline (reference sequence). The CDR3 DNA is TGCAGTGCTAGCGATCCGGGACAAGGCCCTATGTTGGGCCACGGGCAGTACTTC. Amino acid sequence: CSASDPGQGPMLGHGQYF.